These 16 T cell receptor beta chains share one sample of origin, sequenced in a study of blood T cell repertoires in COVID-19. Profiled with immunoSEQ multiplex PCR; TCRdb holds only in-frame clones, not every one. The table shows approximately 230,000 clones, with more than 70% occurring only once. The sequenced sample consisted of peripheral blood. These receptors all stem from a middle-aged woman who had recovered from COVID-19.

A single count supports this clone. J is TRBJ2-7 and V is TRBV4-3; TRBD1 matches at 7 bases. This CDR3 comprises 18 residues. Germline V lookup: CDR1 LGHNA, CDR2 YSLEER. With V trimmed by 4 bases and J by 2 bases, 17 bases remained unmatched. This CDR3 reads CASSLQVTTGTATYEQYF. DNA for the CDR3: TGCGCCAGCAGCCTTCAAGTTACCACCGGGACAGCAACCTACGAGCAGTACTTC.

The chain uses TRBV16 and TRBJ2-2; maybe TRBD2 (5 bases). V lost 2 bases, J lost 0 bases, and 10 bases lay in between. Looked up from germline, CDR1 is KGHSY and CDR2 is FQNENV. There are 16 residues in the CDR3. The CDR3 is CASSQRETTNTGELFF. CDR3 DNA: TGTGCCAGCAGCCAACGCGAGACTACGAACACCGGGGAGCTGTTTTTT.

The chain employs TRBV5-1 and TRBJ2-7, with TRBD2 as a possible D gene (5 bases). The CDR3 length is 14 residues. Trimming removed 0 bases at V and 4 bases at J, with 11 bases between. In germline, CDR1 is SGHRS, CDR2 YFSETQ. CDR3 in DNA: TGCGCCAGCAGCTTGGCCCCCCCGGGATACGAGCAGTACTTC. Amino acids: CASSLAPPGYEQYF.

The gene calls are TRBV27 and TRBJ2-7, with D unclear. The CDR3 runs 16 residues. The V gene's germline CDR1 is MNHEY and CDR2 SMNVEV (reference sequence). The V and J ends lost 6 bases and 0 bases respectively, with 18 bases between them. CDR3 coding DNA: TGTGCCAGCAGCTCCTCGGCCAGGTCCTACTCCTACGAGCAGTACTTC. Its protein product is CASSSSARSYSYEQYF.

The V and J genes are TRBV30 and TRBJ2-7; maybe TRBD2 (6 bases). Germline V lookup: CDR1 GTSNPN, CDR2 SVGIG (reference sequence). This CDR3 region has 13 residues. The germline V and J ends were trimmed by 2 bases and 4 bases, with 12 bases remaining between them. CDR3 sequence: CAWSLGTGYEQYF. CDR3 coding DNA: TGTGCCTGGAGTCTAGGGACTGGATACGAGCAGTACTTC.

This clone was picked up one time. This chain's CDR3 is CAWSAQSNTEAFF. DNA for the CDR3: TGTGCCTGGAGTGCGCAGTCGAACACTGAAGCTTTCTTT. The chain employs TRBV30 and TRBJ1-1; D gene ambiguous. The CDR3 sequence is 13 residues long. V was pared by 1 base and J by 1 base, with 7 bases between. Germline V gene sequence: CDR1 GTSNPN, CDR2 SVGIG (reference sequence).

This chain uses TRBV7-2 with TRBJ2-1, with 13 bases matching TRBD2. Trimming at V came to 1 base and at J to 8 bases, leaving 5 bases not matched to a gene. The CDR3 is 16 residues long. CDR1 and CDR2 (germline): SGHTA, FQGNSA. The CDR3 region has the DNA TGTGCCAGCAGCTTAGGGAGGACTAGCGGGAGATATGAGCAGTTCTTC. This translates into CASSLGRTSGRYEQFF.

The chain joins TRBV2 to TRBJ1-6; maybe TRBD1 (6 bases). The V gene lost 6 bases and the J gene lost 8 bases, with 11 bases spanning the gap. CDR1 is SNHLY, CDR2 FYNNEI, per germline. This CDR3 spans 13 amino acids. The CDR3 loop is CASRGEGDSPLHF. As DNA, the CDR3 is TGTGCCAGCAGGGGGGAGGGGGATTCACCCCTCCACTTT. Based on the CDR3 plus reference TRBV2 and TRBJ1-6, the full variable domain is EPEVTQTPSHQVTQMGQEVILRCVPISNHLYFYWYRQILGQKVEFLVSFYNNEISEKSEIFDDQFSVERPDGSNFTLKIRSTKLEDSAMYFCASRGEGDSPLHFGNGTRLTVT.

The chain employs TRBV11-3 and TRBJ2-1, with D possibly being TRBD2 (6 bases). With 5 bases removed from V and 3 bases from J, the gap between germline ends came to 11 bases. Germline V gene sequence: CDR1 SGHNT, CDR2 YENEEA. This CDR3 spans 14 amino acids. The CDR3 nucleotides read TGTGCCAGCAGCGAAGCCGGGGGCTACAATGAGCAGTTCTTC. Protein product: CASSEAGGYNEQFF.

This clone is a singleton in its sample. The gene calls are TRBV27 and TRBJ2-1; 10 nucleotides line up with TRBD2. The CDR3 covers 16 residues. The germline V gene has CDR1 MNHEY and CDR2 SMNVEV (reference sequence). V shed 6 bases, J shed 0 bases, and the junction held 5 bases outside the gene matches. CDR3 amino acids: CASRSSGGYSYNEQFF. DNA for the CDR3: TGTGCCAGCAGATCTAGCGGGGGTTACTCCTACAATGAGCAGTTCTTC.

As DNA, the CDR3 is TGTGCCAGCAGCAAGGGACAGGATCGGGGCACCGGGGAGCTGTTTTTT. Translated, it gives CASSKGQDRGTGELFF. The rearrangement links TRBV5-4 to TRBJ2-2, with 8 bases lining up with TRBD1. CDR1 and CDR2 from the germline V gene are SGHNT and YYREEE (reference sequence). V shed 4 bases, J shed 4 bases, and the junction held 9 bases outside the gene matches. The CDR3 length is 16 residues.

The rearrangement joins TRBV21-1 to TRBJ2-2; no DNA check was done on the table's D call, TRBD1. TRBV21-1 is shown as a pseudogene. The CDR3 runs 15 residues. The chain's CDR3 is CASGETGPDTGELFF. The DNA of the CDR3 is TGTGCCAGCGGGGAGACAGGACCGGACACCGGGGAGCTGTTTTTT.

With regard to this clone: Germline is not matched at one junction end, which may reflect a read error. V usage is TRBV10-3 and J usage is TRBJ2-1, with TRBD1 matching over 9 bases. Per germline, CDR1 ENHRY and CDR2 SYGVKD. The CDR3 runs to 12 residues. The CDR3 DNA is TGTGCCATCAGTGAGTCAAGGACAGGGGAAGTCTTC. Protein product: CAISESRTGEVF.

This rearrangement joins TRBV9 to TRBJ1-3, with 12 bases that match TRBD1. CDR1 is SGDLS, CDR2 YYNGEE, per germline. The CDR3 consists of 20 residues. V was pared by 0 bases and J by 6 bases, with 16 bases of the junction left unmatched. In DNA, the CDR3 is TGTGCCAGCAGCGTAGGAAATGGGGACAGGGGGCCTCAAAGGGAAAACACCATATATTTT. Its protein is CASSVGNGDRGPQRENTIYF.

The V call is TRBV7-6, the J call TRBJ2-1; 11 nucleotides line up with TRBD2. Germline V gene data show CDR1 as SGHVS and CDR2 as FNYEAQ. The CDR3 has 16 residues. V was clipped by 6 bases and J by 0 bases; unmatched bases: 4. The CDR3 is CASSYTSGGSYNEQFF. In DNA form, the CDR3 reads TGTGCCAGCAGTTATACTAGCGGGGGCTCCTACAATGAGCAGTTCTTC. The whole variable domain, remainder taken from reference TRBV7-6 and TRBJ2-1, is GAGVSQSPRYKVTKRGQDVALRCDPISGHVSLYWYRQALGQGPEFLTYFNYEAQQDKSGLPNDRFSAERPEGSISTLTIQRTEQRDSAMYRCASSYTSGGSYNEQFFGPGTRLTVL.

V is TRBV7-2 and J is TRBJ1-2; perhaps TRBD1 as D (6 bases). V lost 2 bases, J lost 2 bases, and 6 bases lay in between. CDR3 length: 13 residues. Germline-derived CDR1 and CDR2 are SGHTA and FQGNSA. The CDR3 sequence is CASSLRGNYGYTF. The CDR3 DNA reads TGTGCCAGCAGCTTAAGGGGGAACTATGGCTACACCTTC.